This is a list of T cell receptor beta chains from one sample in a study of blood T cells in healthy people across ages. From the 5' RACE reads, TCRdb called clonotypes with MiXCR, one entry per CDR3 protein. The sample yields about 900,000 distinct CDR3 sequences, around 46% seen once. The sample consisted of blood. These TCRs come from a man younger than 45 in good health. Each CDR3 is given with its conserved first and last residue.

v_call,j_call,cdr3_aa
TRBV7-9,TRBJ1-1,CASSLAVRGTTEAFF
TRBV29-1,TRBJ2-7,CSVEVGGRYEQYF
TRBV27,TRBJ1-1,CAGGSWLNTEAFF
TRBV20-1,TRBJ2-7,CSAPRTGASYEQYF
TRBV20-1,TRBJ2-7,CSARAGLAFSYEQYF
TRBV7-2,TRBJ1-5,CASSLGAPGQGFQPQHF
TRBV5-5,TRBJ1-4,CASSLAVATNEKLFF
TRBV6-1,TRBJ2-1,CASISASGPREQFF
TRBV12-3/TRBV12-4,TRBJ2-3,CASTPREPGSDTQYF
TRBV7-2,TRBJ2-5,CASSLAASGGQETQYF
TRBV12-3/TRBV12-4,TRBJ2-7,CASSPSGPSGVPLDEQYF
TRBV10-3,TRBJ2-7,CAISDSSYEQYF
TRBV18,TRBJ1-1,CASSPSGPGGMNTEAFF
TRBV11-3,TRBJ2-5,CASSFRTSKETQYF
TRBV2,-,CASRGTGGGEQYF
TRBV5-1,TRBJ2-7,CASSLNPGTGRVNEQYF
TRBV3-1,TRBJ2-1,CASSQDKLAVYEQFF
TRBV9,TRBJ2-3,CASEGLTDTQYF
TRBV28,TRBJ2-2,CASSSGGKGANTGELFF
TRBV12-3/TRBV12-4,-,CASSSSGLGHEQYF
TRBV12-3/TRBV12-4,TRBJ1-1,CASSRDDTEAFF
TRBV28,TRBJ2-3,CASSLNQGPSVTQYF
TRBV29-1,TRBJ2-3,CSVESPGAQTDTQYF
TRBV9,TRBJ1-2,CASSVEDNYGRTF
TRBV7-2,TRBJ2-7,CARLSETPSYEQYF
TRBV3-1,TRBJ2-2,CASSQELAILTGELFF
TRBV24-1,TRBJ2-1,CATLSPTANEQFF
TRBV20-1,-,CSALKREGSYNEQYF
TRBV5-1,TRBJ2-4,CASSLAGKNIQYF
TRBV12-3/TRBV12-4,TRBJ2-3,CASSSTGNPTDTQYF
TRBV9,TRBJ2-3,CASSLQGTGTDTQYF
TRBV28,TRBJ1-6,CASSIQERLISSPLHF
TRBV5-1,TRBJ2-5,CASSLDRVGQETQYF
TRBV12-3/TRBV12-4,TRBJ1-5,CASSLTLFQSAANQPQHF
TRBV20-1,TRBJ1-3,CSAPWTVGRNTVYF
TRBV6-2/TRBV6-3,TRBJ1-1,CASSSLTTTAEAFF
TRBV5-1,TRBJ2-3,CASSLVPGGLPDTQYF
TRBV12-5,TRBJ2-1,CASGDTSYNEQFF
TRBV20-1,TRBJ1-2,CSAYSPGAYGYTF
TRBV4-1,TRBJ2-7,CASSQGTRGASYEQYF
TRBV20-1,TRBJ2-7,CSAMTHMEGDEQYF
TRBV4-1,TRBJ1-1,CASSQPGGGGTEAFF
TRBV27,TRBJ2-7,CASSTRGAVYEQYF
TRBV7-9,TRBJ2-3,CASSFGGRSRDTQYF
TRBV20-1,TRBJ1-1,CSSGGGNTEAFF
TRBV29-1,TRBJ2-1,CSVGQYNEQFF
TRBV7-9,TRBJ1-4,CASSFQGIAEKLFF
TRBV2,TRBJ2-1,CASSDVAGGRFF
TRBV3-1,TRBJ2-7,CASSPQWGRISYEQYF
TRBV20-1,TRBJ2-6,CSGRGSGANVLTF
TRBV4-2,TRBJ2-5,CASSQPLGGGRVTETQYF
TRBV28,-,CASRVRGQTNEQYF
TRBV20-1,TRBJ2-3,CSARAVLLAVRLVGPTDTQYF
TRBV15,TRBJ2-1,CATSRGTRADGNEQFF
TRBV21-1,TRBJ1-5,CASSGWGRQPQHF